This TCR beta chain was observed in a study of blood T cell repertoires in COVID-19. The CDR3 is 17 amino acids. V shed 3 bases and J 7 bases; nucleotides not matched to a gene: 13. Germline CDR1 and CDR2: SEHNR and FQNEAQ (reference sequence). Original methodology: By means of reference gene primer amplification, nucleated cell counts were estimated. TCRdb's table, derived via immunoSEQ multiplex PCR, lists solely in-frame clones and lacks some. The V and J calls and clone size were taken over from that table, and D and trimming were inferred from the DNA. The sample carries 250,000 to 350,000 clones, approximately 91% recorded once. Assignment of participants to cohorts was predicated upon participant-reported clinical history.

The sequenced material came from PBMCs or T cells enriched from blood (not recorded which). This TCR was sampled from a woman aged 25 to 39 who had recovered from COVID-19. V is TRBV7-9 and J is TRBJ2-1; 9 nucleotides line up with TRBD2. The CDR3 protein is CASSFLIIAGVGNEQFF. The DNA of the CDR3 is TGTGCCAGCAGCTTCCTGATCATAGCGGGAGTAGGGAATGAGCAGTTCTTC.